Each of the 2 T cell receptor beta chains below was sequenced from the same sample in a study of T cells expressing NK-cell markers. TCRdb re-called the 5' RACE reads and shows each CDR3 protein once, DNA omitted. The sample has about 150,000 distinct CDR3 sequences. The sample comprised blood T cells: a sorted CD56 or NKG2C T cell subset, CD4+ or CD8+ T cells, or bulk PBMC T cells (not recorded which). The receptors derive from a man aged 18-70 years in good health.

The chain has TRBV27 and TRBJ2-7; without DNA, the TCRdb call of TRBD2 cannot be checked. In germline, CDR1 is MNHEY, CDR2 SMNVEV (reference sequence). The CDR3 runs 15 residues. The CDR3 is CASSPLGGGAYEQYF.

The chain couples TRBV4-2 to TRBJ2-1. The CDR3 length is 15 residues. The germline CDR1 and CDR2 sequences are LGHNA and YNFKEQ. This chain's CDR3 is CASSVQPNPYNEQFF.